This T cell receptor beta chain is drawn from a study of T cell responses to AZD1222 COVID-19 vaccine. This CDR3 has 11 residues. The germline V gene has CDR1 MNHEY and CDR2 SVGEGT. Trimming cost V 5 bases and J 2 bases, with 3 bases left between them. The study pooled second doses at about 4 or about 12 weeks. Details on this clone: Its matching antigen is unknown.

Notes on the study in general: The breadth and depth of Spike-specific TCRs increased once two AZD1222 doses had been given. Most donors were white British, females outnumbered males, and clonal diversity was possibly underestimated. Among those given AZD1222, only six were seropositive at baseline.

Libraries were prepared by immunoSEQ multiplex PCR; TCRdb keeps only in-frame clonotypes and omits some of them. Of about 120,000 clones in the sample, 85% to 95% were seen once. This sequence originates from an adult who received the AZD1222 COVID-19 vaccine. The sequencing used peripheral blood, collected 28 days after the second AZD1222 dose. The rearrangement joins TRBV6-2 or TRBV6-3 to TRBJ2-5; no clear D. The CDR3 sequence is CASSAQETQYF. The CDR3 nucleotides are TGTGCCAGCAGTGCTCAAGAGACCCAGTACTTC.